This note documents a single T cell receptor (beta chain) sequence. Antigen specificity is unknown. The data were obtained in a study of OX40 agonist ivuxolimab in advanced cancers. The overall study: In this cohort, patients received ivuxolimab, an agonistic anti-OX40 (CD134) antibody. Having had anti-PD-1, anti-PD-L1 or anti-CTLA-4 therapy before was allowed, and around 44% had some. Patients achieving partial responses numbered three: one hepatocellular carcinoma case and two cutaneous melanoma cases.

Assay: immunoSEQ multiplex PCR; the TCRdb copy retains only in-frame clones and omits some. The sample yields roughly 80,000 clones, 65% to 90% seen once. The study, taken as a whole, reports: CD4+ and CD8+ blood T cells expanded clonally by week 6 at 0.1 to 3.0 mg/kg.

The CDR3 covers 15 residues. With V trimmed by 4 bases and J by 9 bases, 8 bases remained unmatched. CDR1 is MNHEY and CDR2 is SMNVEV in the germline V gene (reference sequence). The sample was CD4+ or CD8+ T cells sorted from blood, taken in a trial of the OX40 agonist ivuxolimab. This TCR derives from an adult with an advanced solid tumor such as melanoma, head and neck, liver or kidney cancer. The chain is built from TRBV27 and TRBJ2-1, with 11 bases fitting TRBD1. CDR3 sequence reads: CASSSWTGGRSEQFF. The CDR3 region has the DNA TGTGCCAGCAGTTCCTGGACAGGGGGCCGTAGTGAGCAGTTCTTC.